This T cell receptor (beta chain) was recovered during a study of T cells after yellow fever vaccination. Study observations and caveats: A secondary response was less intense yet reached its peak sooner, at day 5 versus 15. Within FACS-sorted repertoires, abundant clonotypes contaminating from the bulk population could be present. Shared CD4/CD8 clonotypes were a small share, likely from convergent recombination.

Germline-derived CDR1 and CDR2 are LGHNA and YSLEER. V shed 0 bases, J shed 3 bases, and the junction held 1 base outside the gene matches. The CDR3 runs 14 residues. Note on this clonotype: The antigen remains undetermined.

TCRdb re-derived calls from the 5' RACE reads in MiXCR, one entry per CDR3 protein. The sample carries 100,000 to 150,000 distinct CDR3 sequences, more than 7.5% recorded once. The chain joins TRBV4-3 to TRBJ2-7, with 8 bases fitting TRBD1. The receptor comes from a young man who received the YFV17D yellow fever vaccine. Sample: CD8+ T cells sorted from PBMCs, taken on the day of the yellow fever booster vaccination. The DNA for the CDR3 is TGCGCCAGCAGCCAAGAAGGGACAGGCTACGAGCAGTACTTC. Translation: CASSQEGTGYEQYF.